Listed below are T cell receptor beta chains from one sample, sequenced in a study of shared clonotypes between healthy human individuals. Produced via immunoSEQ multiplex PCR; TCRdb's table is partial and in-frame only. The sample yields roughly 1,100,000 clones, approximately 68% seen once. Sequenced sample: memory CD4+ T cells sorted from blood. The receptors derive from a man aged 18 to 30 in good health. Each CDR3 is given with its conserved first and last residue. A D gene is named only where the DNA matches it firmly. Clone size is given for some rows only: seen once, a few or many times, or a class if the clone is expanded.

j_call: TRBJ1-2; clone_size: .; v_call: TRBV2; d_call: TRBD1; cdr3_aa: CASRPSGTGYGYTF; cdr3_nt: TGTGCCAGCAGACCGTCCGGGACAGGCTATGGCTACACCTTC
j_call: TRBJ1-3; clone_size: once; v_call: TRBV19; d_call: .; cdr3_aa: CASRRTAGSGNTIYF; cdr3_nt: TGTGCCAGTAGGCGGACAGCGGGCTCTGGAAACACCATATATTTT
j_call: TRBJ1-2; clone_size: few; v_call: TRBV6-5; d_call: .; cdr3_aa: CASGPKIINYGYTF; cdr3_nt: TGTGCCAGCGGACCTAAGATTATTAACTATGGCTACACCTTC
j_call: TRBJ2-2; clone_size: .; v_call: TRBV7-3; d_call: TRBD1; cdr3_aa: CASSLLAGGRTGELFF; cdr3_nt: TGTGCCAGCAGCTTACTCGCAGGGGGAAGGACCGGGGAGCTGTTTTTT
j_call: TRBJ2-4; clone_size: .; v_call: TRBV5-5; d_call: TRBD1; cdr3_aa: CASSLWAGQGKRSKNIQYF; cdr3_nt: TGTGCCAGCAGCTTGTGGGCGGGACAGGGTAAAAGGTCCAAAAACATTCAGTACTTC
j_call: TRBJ1-4; clone_size: .; v_call: TRBV19; d_call: .; cdr3_aa: CASSPGSPPEKLFF; cdr3_nt: TGTGCCAGTAGTCCGGGCTCTCCCCCAGAAAAACTGTTTTTT
j_call: TRBJ2-4; clone_size: .; v_call: TRBV19; d_call: TRBD1; cdr3_aa: CASSMAGGDIQYF; cdr3_nt: TGTGCCAGTAGTATGGCAGGGGGTGACATTCAGTACTTC
j_call: TRBJ1-4; clone_size: .; v_call: TRBV5-1; d_call: .; cdr3_aa: CASSTALDGEKLFF; cdr3_nt: TGCGCCAGCAGCACCGCCTTGGACGGTGAAAAACTGTTTTTT
j_call: TRBJ2-6; clone_size: .; v_call: TRBV2; d_call: .; cdr3_aa: CASSYSGVSVSGANVLTF; cdr3_nt: TGTGCCAGCAGCTACTCAGGGGTCTCCGTCTCTGGGGCCAACGTCCTGACTTTC
j_call: TRBJ2-5; clone_size: .; v_call: TRBV5-1; d_call: TRBD2; cdr3_aa: CASSTGLAGAQETQYF; cdr3_nt: TGCGCCAGCAGCACCGGACTAGCGGGGGCCCAAGAGACCCAGTACTTC
j_call: TRBJ1-2; clone_size: .; v_call: TRBV2; d_call: TRBD1; cdr3_aa: CASSVDRGDGGGYTF; cdr3_nt: TGTGCCAGCAGTGTTGACAGGGGCGATGGGGGTGGCTACACCTTC
j_call: TRBJ1-5; clone_size: .; v_call: TRBV30; d_call: TRBD1; cdr3_aa: CACQTGEANQPQHF; cdr3_nt: TGTGCCTGCCAGACAGGGGAGGCCAATCAGCCCCAGCATTTT
j_call: TRBJ1-3; clone_size: few; v_call: TRBV9; d_call: TRBD1; cdr3_aa: CASSISGQGYSGNTIYF; cdr3_nt: TGTGCCAGCAGCATTTCAGGACAGGGGTACTCTGGAAACACCATATATTTT
j_call: TRBJ2-2; clone_size: .; v_call: TRBV6-6; d_call: .; cdr3_aa: CASHRAGANTGELFF; cdr3_nt: TGTGCCAGCCACAGGGCAGGGGCGAACACCGGGGAGCTGTTTTTT
j_call: TRBJ1-5; clone_size: many; v_call: TRBV9; d_call: .; cdr3_aa: CASSPRGTPNQPQHF; cdr3_nt: TGTGCCAGCAGCCCCCGCGGCACGCCGAATCAGCCCCAGCATTTT
j_call: TRBJ1-5; clone_size: .; v_call: TRBV2; d_call: TRBD1; cdr3_aa: CASSERDRGLILNQPQHF; cdr3_nt: TGTGCCAGCAGTGAACGGGACAGGGGGCTAATCCTGAATCAGCCCCAGCATTTT
j_call: TRBJ2-5; clone_size: .; v_call: TRBV18; d_call: .; cdr3_aa: CASSPALGETQYF; cdr3_nt: TGTGCCAGCTCACCGGCATTAGGGGAGACCCAGTACTTC
j_call: TRBJ2-7; clone_size: .; v_call: TRBV10-3; d_call: TRBD2; cdr3_aa: CAISDLAGAYEQYF; cdr3_nt: TGTGCCATCAGTGATTTAGCGGGGGCCTACGAGCAGTACTTC
j_call: TRBJ2-5; clone_size: .; v_call: TRBV9; d_call: .; cdr3_aa: CASSVTGVGETQYF; cdr3_nt: TGTGCCAGCAGCGTAACGGGGGTCGGAGAGACCCAGTACTTC
j_call: TRBJ1-1; clone_size: .; v_call: TRBV2; d_call: .; cdr3_aa: CASLTTGLNTEAFF; cdr3_nt: TGTGCCAGCCTAACTACGGGACTCAACACTGAAGCTTTCTTT
j_call: TRBJ2-4; clone_size: .; v_call: TRBV28; d_call: .; cdr3_aa: CASRPRTAKNIQYF; cdr3_nt: TGTGCCAGCAGACCAAGGACAGCCAAAAACATTCAGTACTTC
j_call: TRBJ2-3; clone_size: .; v_call: TRBV7-9; d_call: TRBD2; cdr3_aa: CASSVTSGAGDTQYF; cdr3_nt: TGTGCCAGCAGCGTGACTAGCGGGGCTGGGGATACGCAGTATTTT
j_call: TRBJ2-2; clone_size: .; v_call: TRBV7-2; d_call: .; cdr3_aa: CASSFRDTGELFF; cdr3_nt: TGTGCCAGCAGCTTTCGGGACACCGGGGAGCTGTTTTTT
j_call: TRBJ1-1; clone_size: .; v_call: TRBV6-4; d_call: .; cdr3_aa: CASSAQENTEAFF; cdr3_nt: TGTGCCAGCAGCGCACAGGAGAACACTGAAGCTTTCTTT
j_call: TRBJ2-3; clone_size: .; v_call: TRBV2; d_call: .; cdr3_aa: CASRYRVGGDTQYF; cdr3_nt: TGTGCCAGCAGGTACAGGGTCGGTGGGGATACGCAGTATTTT
j_call: TRBJ1-1; clone_size: .; v_call: TRBV6-1; d_call: .; cdr3_aa: CASSEIWGREHTEAFF; cdr3_nt: TGTGCCAGCAGTGAAATCTGGGGTCGGGAGCACACTGAAGCTTTCTTT
j_call: TRBJ1-5; clone_size: few; v_call: TRBV18; d_call: TRBD1; cdr3_aa: CASSPSGDRARHF; cdr3_nt: TGTGCCAGCTCACCTAGTGGTGACAGGGCACGGCATTTT
j_call: TRBJ1-2; clone_size: few; v_call: TRBV30; d_call: .; cdr3_aa: CAWAGGNYGYTF; cdr3_nt: TGTGCCTGGGCGGGAGGTAACTATGGCTACACCTTC
j_call: TRBJ1-1; clone_size: .; v_call: TRBV21-1; d_call: .; cdr3_aa: CASSKCPAGNTEAFF; cdr3_nt: TGTGCCAGCAGCAAATGTCCGGCAGGGAACACTGAAGCTTTCTTT
j_call: TRBJ1-1; clone_size: .; v_call: TRBV19; d_call: .; cdr3_aa: CASSMWPAAPFF; cdr3_nt: TGTGCCAGTAGTATGTGGCCAGCAGCCCCTTTCTTT
j_call: TRBJ1-1; clone_size: once; v_call: TRBV6-1; d_call: .; cdr3_aa: CASSVHLNTEAFF; cdr3_nt: TGTGCCAGCAGTGTCCACCTGAACACTGAAGCTTTCTTT
j_call: TRBJ1-1; clone_size: .; v_call: TRBV19; d_call: TRBD1; cdr3_aa: CASSQQGATEAFF; cdr3_nt: TGTGCCAGTAGTCAACAGGGGGCCACTGAAGCTTTCTTT
j_call: TRBJ2-3; clone_size: .; v_call: TRBV7-2; d_call: .; cdr3_aa: CASSLIRGDTQYF; cdr3_nt: TGTGCCAGCAGCTTAATTAGGGGGGATACGCAGTATTTT
j_call: TRBJ2-1; clone_size: .; v_call: TRBV5-1; d_call: TRBD2; cdr3_aa: CASSLALAGGVSEQFF; cdr3_nt: TGCGCCAGCAGCTTGGCCCTAGCGGGAGGGGTAAGTGAGCAGTTCTTC
j_call: TRBJ1-1; clone_size: .; v_call: TRBV12-2; d_call: .; cdr3_aa: CASRTYLTGLCVMNTEAFF; cdr3_nt: TGTGCAAGTCGGACGTACTTGACAGGGCTTTGTGTTATGAACACTGAAGCTTTCTTT
j_call: TRBJ1-3; clone_size: .; v_call: TRBV5-4; d_call: TRBD1; cdr3_aa: CASSLGLQGSSGNTIYF; cdr3_nt: TGTGCCAGCAGCTTGGGCCTACAGGGGAGCTCTGGAAACACCATATATTTT
j_call: TRBJ2-3; clone_size: .; v_call: TRBV5-1; d_call: .; cdr3_aa: CASSRRGTATDTQYF; cdr3_nt: TGCGCCAGCAGCCGGAGGGGGACAGCCACAGATACGCAGTATTTT
j_call: TRBJ1-1; clone_size: few; v_call: TRBV19; d_call: .; cdr3_aa: CASSSSGRMNTEAFF; cdr3_nt: TGTGCCAGTAGCTCATCCGGGAGAATGAACACTGAAGCTTTCTTT